One and the same sample provided the 10 T cell receptor beta chains below, sequenced in a study of identical twins. One entry per CDR3 protein results from TCRdb running MiXCR on the 5' RACE reads. The table lists about 720,000 distinct CDR3 sequences, 15% to 20% of them singletons. These data were also reused for a study on T cells expressing NK-cell markers.

Source material: PBMCs. The receptors come from a woman aged 18 to 35 in good health.

This rearrangement joins TRBV20-1 to TRBJ1-3; D unresolved. Germline V gives CDR1 DFQATT, CDR2 SNEGSKA (reference sequence). The V and J ends lost 5 bases and 0 bases respectively, with 8 bases between them. The CDR3 contains 13 residues. The CDR3 DNA reads TGCAGTGCTGGCCGGCCCTCTGGAAACACCATATATTTT. Translating gives CSAGRPSGNTIYF.

This clonotype appeared a few times. The V and J genes are TRBV20-1 and TRBJ2-3; either TRBD1 or TRBD2 may supply D (5 bases each). The CDR3 length is 14 residues. Deletions cut 0 bases from V and 2 bases from J, with 9 bases between. Looked up from germline, CDR1 is DFQATT and CDR2 is SNEGSKA (reference sequence). The CDR3 DNA sequence: TGCAGTGCTAGAGATTCGGGGCTCACAGATACGCAGTATTTT. Encoded protein: CSARDSGLTDTQYF.

This clonotype turned up a few times. The rearrangement uses TRBV7-9 and TRBJ2-1; 9 nucleotides agree with TRBD2. The V gene end was trimmed by 1 base and the J gene end by 8 bases; junction bases not matched to a gene: 9. This CDR3 has 16 residues. Germline lookup yields CDR1 SEHNR and CDR2 FQNEAQ (reference sequence). The CDR3 nucleotides are TGTGCCAGCAGCTTAGGGGTAGTAGCGGGAGTGCATGAGCAGTTCTTC. This translates into CASSLGVVAGVHEQFF.

The gene calls are TRBV7-9 and TRBJ1-1, with a possible D match to TRBD1 (5 bases). This CDR3 has 15 amino acids. Germline V CDR1 and CDR2: SEHNR, FQNEAQ (reference sequence). Trimming cost V 7 bases and J 4 bases, with 19 bases left between them. CDR3 residues: CASTSLGGEATEAFF. Written as DNA, the CDR3 is TGTGCCAGCACTTCCCTGGGGGGTGAGGCCACTGAAGCTTTCTTT.

This clonotype has a handful of counts. The chain couples TRBV29-1 to TRBJ2-3; D uncertain. This CDR3 is built from 13 residues. Trimming removed 4 bases from V and 2 bases from J, with 10 bases in between. CDR1 SQVTM and CDR2 ANQGSEA come from the germline V gene. The CDR3 sequence is CSVGTQNTDTQYF. In DNA, the CDR3 is TGCAGCGTTGGAACCCAGAACACAGATACGCAGTATTTT.

This clonotype was picked up a small number of times. This chain connects TRBV7-9 to TRBJ2-7, with D maybe TRBD2 (6 bases). CDR3 length equals 13 residues. The germline CDR1 and CDR2 sequences are SEHNR and FQNEAQ (reference sequence). Trimming left V 5 bases short and J 5 bases short, with 13 bases between. The CDR3 DNA follows: TGTGCCAGCAGCGACAAGGGCGGGAACGAGCAGTACTTC. Protein product: CASSDKGGNEQYF.

This chain links TRBV29-1 with TRBJ2-2; D uncertain. Germline-derived CDR1 and CDR2 are SQVTM and ANQGSEA. This CDR3 is built from 14 residues. V dropped 6 bases and J dropped 4 bases, with 15 bases sitting between them. CDR3 sequence (DNA): TGCAGCGTCCGGACCGGTATTCGCACCGGGGAGCTGTTTTTT. Its translation is CSVRTGIRTGELFF.

The rearrangement joins TRBV5-1 to TRBJ2-7; TRBD1 is a possible D gene (5 bases). The ends were cut back, 0 bases at V and 6 bases at J, with 16 bases in the middle. The germline V gene has CDR1 SGHRS and CDR2 YFSETQ. The CDR3 is made up of 15 amino acids. CDR3 sequence reads: CASSLGPQGRSEQYF. DNA for the CDR3: TGCGCCAGCAGCTTGGGGCCCCAGGGTCGGTCCGAGCAGTACTTC.

V is TRBV20-1 and J is TRBJ1-4, with unresolved D. Looked up from germline, CDR1 is DFQATT and CDR2 is SNEGSKA (reference sequence). The CDR3 is 14 residues long. Trimming removed 6 bases from V and 1 base from J, with 12 bases in between. The CDR3 spells CSAENPETNEKLFF. The CDR3 DNA is TGCAGTGCGGAAAACCCCGAAACTAATGAAAAACTGTTTTTT.

The V call is TRBV5-1, the J call TRBJ2-5, with D perhaps TRBD1 (5 bases). The CDR3 is 14 amino acids. Germline assignment: CDR1 SGHRS and CDR2 YFSETQ. Trimming took off 0 bases at V and 3 bases at J, with 9 bases between the two ends. The CDR3 nucleotides read TGCGCCAGCAGCTTGGGACAGTACAAAGAGACCCAGTACTTC. This translates into CASSLGQYKETQYF.